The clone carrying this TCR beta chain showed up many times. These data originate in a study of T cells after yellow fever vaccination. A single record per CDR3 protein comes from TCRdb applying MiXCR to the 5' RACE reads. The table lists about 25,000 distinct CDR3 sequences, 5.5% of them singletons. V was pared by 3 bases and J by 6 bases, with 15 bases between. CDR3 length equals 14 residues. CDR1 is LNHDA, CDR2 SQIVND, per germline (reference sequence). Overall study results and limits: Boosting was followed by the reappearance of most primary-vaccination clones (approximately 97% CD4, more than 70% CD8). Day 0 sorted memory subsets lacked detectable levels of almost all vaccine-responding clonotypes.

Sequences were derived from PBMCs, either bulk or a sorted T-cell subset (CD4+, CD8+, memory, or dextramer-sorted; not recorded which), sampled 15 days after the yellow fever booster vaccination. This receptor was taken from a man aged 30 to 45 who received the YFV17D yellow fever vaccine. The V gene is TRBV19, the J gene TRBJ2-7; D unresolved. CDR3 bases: TGTGCCAGTAGTATGGTCCTCCTTGGGTCCGAGCAGTACTTC. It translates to CASSMVLLGSEQYF.